Listed here are 10 T cell receptor beta chains from one sample, sequenced in a study of T cells in Graves' hyperthyroidism and ophthalmopathy. Amplification targeted TCR beta CDR3 regions from RNA transcripts. HTBI primers were employed in a first-round RT-PCR of the TCR CDR3. TCRdb itself ran the multiplex PCR reads through MiXCR, one entry per CDR3 protein. The data show under 750,000 distinct CDR3 sequences, over 15% seen once. The sequenced sample consisted of blood. These receptors came from a woman aged 45-59 years with Graves' hyperthyroidism that later progressed to Graves' ophthalmopathy.

This clonotype was counted many times. The chain joins TRBV11-2 to TRBJ2-7; TRBD2 is a possible D gene (6 bases). The germline CDR1 and CDR2 sequences are SGHAT and FQNNGV. Trimming took 0 bases from V and 2 from J, leaving 17 bases between them. The CDR3 runs to 17 residues. DNA of the CDR3: TGTGCCAGCAGCTTAGATTCGGTTGGCGGGGAAACCTACGAGCAGTACTTC. The encoded protein is CASSLDSVGGETYEQYF.

The CDR3 sequence is CASSQEVANQPQHF. The CDR3 DNA sequence: TGCGCCAGCAGCCAAGAGGTGGCTAATCAGCCCCAGCATTTT. This chain links TRBV4-3 with TRBJ1-5; no clear D gene. Looked up from germline, CDR1 is LGHNA and CDR2 is YSLEER. CDR3 length: 14 residues. The V end lost 0 bases, the J end lost 4 bases, and 7 bases lay between the germline ends.

Many counts were recorded for this clonotype. The rearrangement joins TRBV11-2 to TRBJ1-4, with D uncertain. CDR1 is SGHAT and CDR2 is FQNNGV in the germline V gene. Trimming left V 6 bases short and J 3 bases short, with 14 bases between. The CDR3 length is 15 residues. The CDR3 DNA reads as TGTGCCAGCAGTTATCAGGCCTCTGCTAATGAAAAACTGTTTTTT. Its protein is CASSYQASANEKLFF. The whole variable domain, filled in from reference TRBV11-2 and TRBJ1-4, reads EAGVAQSPRYKIIEKRQSVAFWCNPISGHATLYWYQQILGQGPKLLIQFQNNGVVDDSQLPKDRFSAERLKGVDSTLKIQPAKLEDSAVYLCASSYQASANEKLFFGSGTQLSVL.

This clonotype has ten or more counts. CDR3 bases: TGTGCCTGGAGTGATAAGCGGGGAAAGATCACAGATACGCAGTATTTT. Translated: CAWSDKRGKITDTQYF. This chain joins TRBV30 and TRBJ2-3, with 7 bases identical to TRBD2. The CDR3 covers 16 residues. V dropped 1 base and J dropped 2; count of bases not matched to a gene: 9. CDR1 is GTSNPN and CDR2 is SVGIG in the germline V gene (reference sequence). Filled out from reference TRBV30 and TRBJ2-3, the complete variable domain reads SQTIHQWPATLVQPVGSPLSLECTVEGTSNPNLYWYRQAAGRGLQLLFYSVGIGQISSEVPQNLSASRPQDRQFILSSKKLLLSDSGFYLCAWSDKRGKITDTQYFGPGTRLTVL.

Concerning this clonotype itself: Being one base from a much bigger clone, this may be a read error. The rearrangement uses TRBV6-1 and TRBJ2-2; 7 bases are shared with TRBD1. Germline CDR1 is MNHNS and CDR2 is SASEGT. The CDR3 spans 14 residues. V gave up 6 bases and J gave up 1 base; unmatched junction bases: 2. The CDR3 nucleotides read TGTGCCAGCAGAGACAGGGTGAACACCGGGGAGCTGTTTTTT. The encoded protein is CASRDRVNTGELFF.

This clonotype came up many times. CDR3 loop: CSATTGTSSREQYF. The CDR3 nucleotides are TGCAGTGCTACTACCGGGACTAGTAGTCGCGAGCAGTACTTC. This chain connects TRBV20-1 to TRBJ2-7, with TRBD2 identical over 8 bases. The CDR3 totals 14 residues. Trimming took 4 bases from V and 6 from J; bases not matched to a gene: 11. Germline CDR1 reads DFQATT; CDR2 reads SNEGSKA (reference sequence).

This clonotype was seen many times. The V and J genes are TRBV3-1 and TRBJ1-1; D is perhaps TRBD1 (5 bases). CDR1 LGHDT and CDR2 YNNKEL come from the germline V gene (reference sequence). Between the trimmed V and J ends, which lost 2 bases and 3 bases, there was a span of 13 bases. This CDR3 is built from 15 residues. CDR3 nucleotide sequence: TGTGCCAGCAGCCAACAGACAGTGCTCCACACTGAAGCTTTCTTT. It translates to CASSQQTVLHTEAFF.

This clonotype was detected ten times or more. The V call is TRBV11-2, the J call TRBJ2-3; 9 positions match TRBD2. The CDR3 contains 16 residues. V dropped 1 base and J dropped 2; count of bases not matched to a gene: 4. The V gene's germline CDR1 is SGHAT and CDR2 FQNNGV. The CDR3 reads CASSLGGGGVTDTQYF. CDR3 nucleotide sequence: TGTGCCAGCAGCTTAGGTGGCGGGGGGGTCACAGATACGCAGTATTTT.

This clonotype was recorded many times. The chain carries TRBV6-1 and TRBJ2-7; TRBD1 is a possible D gene (6 bases). Germline CDR1 is MNHNS and CDR2 is SASEGT. There are 14 residues in the CDR3. Deletions cut 6 bases from V and 6 bases from J, with 18 bases between. This CDR3 is CASRLTGSRGEQYF. For the CDR3, the DNA is TGTGCCAGCAGGCTCACAGGGTCCCGAGGCGAGCAGTACTTC.

This clonotype occurred many times. The V call is TRBV20-1, the J call TRBJ2-7; D call uncertain. V lost 3 bases, J lost 0 bases, and 0 bases lay in between. From germline, CDR1 is DFQATT and CDR2 SNEGSKA (reference sequence). The CDR3 sequence is 10 residues long. CDR3 sequence: CSASSYEQYF. CDR3 bases: TGCAGTGCTAGCTCCTACGAGCAGTACTTC.